A selection of T cell receptor beta chains follows, all from one sample in a study of T cells in Graves' hyperthyroidism and ophthalmopathy. TCRdb ran MiXCR on the multiplex PCR reads and lists one entry per CDR3 protein. The data contain hundreds of thousands of distinct CDR3 sequences, 25% of them singletons. The specimen sequenced was blood. Receptors originate from a man aged 45-65 years with Graves' hyperthyroidism. Each CDR3 is given without its conserved first and last residue.

TRBV12-3/TRBV12-4,13,ASSLQIAVNNEKF
TRBV7-9,10,ASSVLSLTQY
TRBV27,12,ASSSRQTSPGYT
TRBV5-8,14,ASSLVTMRGTDTQY
TRBV5-1,12,ASSSGLQSDTQY
TRBV7-2,11,ASSPGIGYEQY
TRBV18,11,ASSRSGSNEQF
TRBV5-1,11,ASSLALGEGYT
TRBV19,11,ASSIGTPYEQY
TRBV5-4,14,ASRGGYSTGTDGYT
TRBV10-3,12,AISALGAEDTQY
TRBV30,12,AWTRGAANEKLF
TRBV28,14,ASSSSQGGVGRELH
TRBV12-3/TRBV12-4,12,ASSSPGANYGYT
TRBV2,13,ASSGALRGRETQY
TRBV5-1,15,ASRIGLAGGPPGELF
TRBV19,13,ASIPRDRGRTEAF
TRBV6-2/TRBV6-3,9,ASSQIDRQY
TRBV3-1,12,ASSQSPPVHEQY
TRBV18,14,ASTQSQLSGANVLT
TRBV30,8,ACTYTEAF
TRBV29-1,12,SAEGRGTFGEAF
TRBV20-1,15,SARDYSGTGGFYEQY
TRBV24-1,11,ATSDFGGSGQF
TRBV6-2/TRBV6-3,10,ASSYGRTEAF
TRBV27,15,ASSSRLAGRNTDTQY
TRBV2,11,ASKDRGKNIQY
TRBV7-9,12,ASSPQLGRDTQY
TRBV20-1,9,GPRQGYEQY
TRBV24-1,14,ATSDLDRDSNQPQH
TRBV6-1,12,ASSEQGGIHEQY
TRBV6-1,13,ASSLLRLNTGELF
TRBV12-5,12,ASDVEYSNQPQH
TRBV7-9,10,ASSLLSTEAF
TRBV2,14,ASSEEERDNQETQY
TRBV5-1,13,ASREGQAENQPQH
TRBV18,13,ASSPPQGSWGTQY
TRBV12-3/TRBV12-4,9,ASSWDTEAF
TRBV29-1,11,SVVWGRAHEQY
TRBV7-9,13,ASSSGLAGKETQY
TRBV29-1,11,SVSRGTDSPLH
TRBV27,11,ASSPRTRYEQY
TRBV12-3/TRBV12-4,13,ASSLGTSELYEQY
TRBV28,13,ASSLWGGANTEAF
TRBV5-6,13,ASSPTSGGQGKAF
TRBV2,15,ASSDDGAGWGTDTQY
TRBV7-3,14,ASSLRLASSYNEQF
TRBV29-1,10,SVVGLNYGYT
TRBV12-3/TRBV12-4,11,ASRTGIDQPQH